Each of the 20 T cell receptor beta chains below was sequenced from the same sample in a study of T cell responses to AZD1222 COVID-19 vaccine. Method: immunoSEQ multiplex PCR; TCRdb's copy keeps in-frame clones and lacks some. The table shows around 190,000 clones, with 85% to 90% occurring only once. The sequences come from peripheral blood, collected on day 0 of AZD1222 vaccination. The receptors derive from an adult in good health.

The CDR3 sequence: CASSQDGRSTNYGYTF. The CDR3 nucleotides read TGTGCCAGCAGCCAAGACGGTAGAAGCACGAACTATGGCTACACCTTC. The V call is TRBV3-1 (or the pseudogene TRBV3-2), the J call TRBJ1-2, with D unresolved. The germline V and J ends were trimmed by 0 bases and 2 bases, with 13 bases remaining between them. Germline V gene data show CDR1 as LGHDT and CDR2 as YNNKEL (reference sequence). The CDR3 sequence is 16 residues long.

V gene TRBV13 combines with J gene TRBJ2-7; TRBD1 might be the D (8 bases). V lost 3 bases and J 4 bases, leaving 16 bases between the germline ends. The CDR3 has 15 residues. CDR1 PRHDT and CDR2 FYEKMQ come from the germline V gene (reference sequence). CDR3 amino acids: CASSLGGQGAYEQYF. As DNA, the CDR3 is TGTGCCAGCAGCTTGGGAGGGCAGGGGGCTTACGAGCAGTACTTC.

J is TRBJ2-2 and V is TRBV28, with 7 bases aligning to TRBD1. With V trimmed by 6 bases and J by 4 bases, 11 bases remained unmatched. There are 16 residues in the CDR3. The germline V gene has CDR1 MDHEN and CDR2 SYDVKM. The CDR3 spells CASRKLTGSGTGELFF. The CDR3 DNA reads TGTGCCAGCAGAAAGCTGACAGGGTCGGGCACCGGGGAGCTGTTTTTT.

The chain uses TRBV28 and TRBJ1-2; D is unclear. The CDR3 is made up of 14 amino acids. The V and J ends lost 6 bases and 9 bases respectively, with 20 bases between them. Germline CDR1 MDHEN, CDR2 SYDVKM. CDR3 region: CASSQHATALRYTF. The CDR3, as DNA: TGTGCCAGCAGCCAACACGCAACGGCGCTTCGCTACACCTTC.

This clone was seen only a few times. V gene TRBV10-3 combines with J gene TRBJ2-5; D may be TRBD1 or TRBD2 (6 bases each). Germline CDR1 is ENHRY and CDR2 is SYGVKD. The CDR3 is 14 amino acids. V lost 7 bases and J lost 2, with 14 bases in between. CDR3 DNA sequence: TGTGCCATCAAGTCTGGGGGGCTACAAGAGACCCAGTACTTC. Amino acids: CAIKSGGLQETQYF.

The DNA for the CDR3 is TGTGCCAGCACGGAAAGGACAGGGCGAGGAAACACCATATATTTT. Protein: CASTERTGRGNTIYF. V and J are TRBV14 and TRBJ1-3; 8 bases fit TRBD1. The CDR3 loop spans 15 amino acids. CDR1 is SGHDN, CDR2 FVKESK, per germline. V lost 7 bases, J lost 4 bases, and 9 bases stayed unmatched.

The chain employs TRBV5-6 and TRBJ1-1; D gene uncertain. Germline V gene data show CDR1 as SGHDT and CDR2 as YYEEEE. Trimming took off 2 bases at V and 5 bases at J, with 10 bases between the two ends. CDR3 length equals 13 residues. The CDR3 reads CASSLRGRTEAFF. In DNA form, the CDR3 reads TGTGCCAGCAGCTTAAGAGGAAGAACTGAAGCTTTCTTT.

The chain carries TRBV30 and TRBJ2-7, with 9 nucleotides matching TRBD2. Germline V gene data show CDR1 as GTSNPN and CDR2 as SVGIG (reference sequence). The CDR3 has 15 amino acids. The V segment lost 2 bases and the J segment 4 bases; nucleotides outside the gene matches: 9. CDR3 in amino acids: CAWSLGLAGIYEQYF. The DNA for the CDR3 is TGTGCCTGGAGTCTCGGGCTAGCGGGAATATACGAGCAGTACTTC. The variable domain in full, completed from reference TRBV30 and TRBJ2-7, reads SQTIHQWPATLVQPVGSPLSLECTVEGTSNPNLYWYRQAAGRGLQLLFYSVGIGQISSEVPQNLSASRPQDRQFILSSKKLLLSDSGFYLCAWSLGLAGIYEQYFGPGTRLTVT.

The chain links TRBV6-1 to TRBJ1-6; D remains ambiguous. Germline CDR1 and CDR2: MNHNS and SASEGT. V was clipped by 0 bases and J by 10 bases, with 4 bases between them. The CDR3 length is 12 residues. Here the CDR3 reads CASSEARSPLHF. The CDR3 DNA sequence: TGTGCCAGCAGTGAAGCGAGGTCACCCCTCCACTTT.

The rearrangement joins TRBV6-5 to TRBJ2-3; D is perhaps TRBD2 (5 bases). The length of the CDR3 is 13 residues. V lost 0 bases to trimming and J lost 4 bases, with 5 bases between them. Germline loops: CDR1 MNHEY, CDR2 SVGAGI. CDR3: CASSYSGADTQYF. The CDR3 DNA follows: TGTGCCAGCAGTTACTCCGGGGCAGATACGCAGTATTTT.

The chain carries TRBV21-1 and TRBJ1-5. TRBV21-1 is given as a pseudogene. This CDR3 region has 15 residues. CDR3 nucleotide sequence: TGTGCCAGCAGCAAAAGACCTTATAGCAATCAGCCCCAGCATTTT. This gives the protein CASSKRPYSNQPQHF.

The genes are TRBV7-2 and TRBJ2-1; 7 nucleotides match TRBD1. The CDR3 runs 15 residues. The germline CDR1 and CDR2 sequences are SGHTA and FQGNSA. V was pared by 1 base and J by 3 bases, with 3 bases of the junction left unmatched. CDR3 protein: CASSLGTGDYNEQFF. As DNA, the CDR3 is TGTGCCAGCAGCTTAGGCACAGGGGACTACAATGAGCAGTTCTTC.

The chain couples TRBV28 to TRBJ1-1; TRBD1 might be the D (5 bases). With 6 bases removed from V and 5 bases from J, the gap between germline ends came to 10 bases. The CDR3 consists of 12 residues. Germline CDR1 and CDR2: MDHEN and SYDVKM. This chain's CDR3 is CASRRGGTEAFF. CDR3 sequence (DNA): TGTGCCAGCAGGCGGGGCGGGACTGAAGCTTTCTTT.

The rearrangement joins TRBV27 to TRBJ1-5; 7 bases are a match to TRBD1. The CDR3 consists of 14 residues. V trimming: 6 bases; J trimming: 1 base; junction bases outside the gene matches: 3. CDR1 is MNHEY, CDR2 SMNVEV, per germline (reference sequence). CDR3 residues: CASRGQPSNQPQHF. In DNA form, the CDR3 reads TGTGCCAGCAGGGGACAGCCGAGCAATCAGCCCCAGCATTTT.

This clone was recorded only once. This chain links TRBV10-3 with TRBJ1-1, with 10 positions matching TRBD1. The CDR3 runs to 15 residues. V gave up 6 bases and J gave up 0 bases; unmatched junction bases: 4. Germline CDR1 ENHRY, CDR2 SYGVKD. CDR3: CAIRDRGRVNTEAFF. The CDR3 DNA is TGTGCCATCAGAGACAGGGGGCGAGTGAACACTGAAGCTTTCTTT.

The chain couples TRBV18 to TRBJ1-3, with 8 bases that match TRBD1. With 3 bases clipped from V and 0 bases from J, the junction kept 7 bases outside the gene matches. Germline CDR1 and CDR2: KGHSH and LQKENI. The CDR3 runs 17 residues. Here the CDR3 reads CASSPGDRFISGNTIYF. DNA of the CDR3: TGTGCCAGCTCACCCGGGGACAGGTTCATCTCTGGAAACACCATATATTTT.

The J gene is TRBJ2-1, the V gene TRBV4-1; 7 bases agree with TRBD2. Germline V gene sequence: CDR1 MGHRA, CDR2 YSYEKL. J was trimmed by 3 bases and V by 4 bases; bases with no gene match: 9. This CDR3 is 16 amino acids long. The CDR3 region has the DNA TGCGCCAGCAGCCTATCCCCCGGGACTAACTACAATGAGCAGTTCTTC. Translated, it gives CASSLSPGTNYNEQFF.

The J gene is TRBJ2-5, the V gene TRBV4-1, with D perhaps matching TRBD1 or TRBD2 (5 bases each). Trimming stripped 1 base from V and 5 bases from J, with 11 bases between. The CDR3 is made up of 14 amino acids. Germline V lookup: CDR1 MGHRA, CDR2 YSYEKL. The CDR3 spells CASSQGGWRETQYF. The CDR3 DNA sequence: TGCGCCAGCAGCCAAGGGGGGTGGAGGGAGACCCAGTACTTC.

The chain uses TRBV9 and TRBJ2-3; D uncertain. V gave up 3 bases and J gave up 8 bases, with 10 bases separating them. CDR1 SGDLS and CDR2 YYNGEE come from the germline V gene. This CDR3 has 12 amino acids. CDR3 DNA: TGTGCCAGCAGCGATTTAAGCAGTACGCAGTATTTT. Protein: CASSDLSSTQYF.

The chain employs TRBV7-2 and TRBJ1-6, with TRBD1 as a possible D gene (5 bases). The V gene lost 3 bases and the J gene lost 10 bases, with 16 bases spanning the gap. There are 15 residues in the CDR3. CDR1 SGHTA and CDR2 FQGNSA come from the germline V gene. DNA for the CDR3: TGTGCCAGCAGCTTCAGCTTGCAGGGTGGGTCACCCCTCCACTTT. Translating gives CASSFSLQGGSPLHF.